The 5 T cell receptor beta chains reported below all come from one sample, sequenced in a study of monozygotic twins with inflammatory bowel disease. TCRdb re-called the 5' RACE reads; one entry per CDR3 protein, DNA not given. Its listing shows roughly 330,000 distinct CDR3 sequences. The specimen was blood. The receptors derive from a human donor with ulcerative colitis or Crohn's disease, or a healthy co-twin of an affected twin (not recorded which).

The CDR3 here is CASRPAERNNEQFF. The chain is built from TRBV5-1 and TRBJ2-1; TCRdb returns TRBD2, unconfirmable since there is no DNA. Germline-derived CDR1 and CDR2 are SGHRS and YFSETQ. This CDR3 is 14 amino acids long.

The rearrangement links TRBV13 to TRBJ2-3. The length of the CDR3 is 14 residues. Per the germline V gene, CDR1 is PRHDT and CDR2 is FYEKMQ (reference sequence). The CDR3 reads CASSLVHSTDTQYF.

The CDR3 sequence: CASSFDRVSLPLHF. The rearrangement links TRBV18 to TRBJ1-6; no DNA is available, so the TRBD1 call from TCRdb remains unchecked. CDR3 length: 14 residues. The germline V gene has CDR1 KGHSH and CDR2 LQKENI.

This rearrangement joins TRBV20-1 to TRBJ2-5; TCRdb calls TRBD2, which cannot be checked without DNA. CDR3 length: 16 amino acids. The germline CDR1 and CDR2 sequences are DFQATT and SNEGSKA (reference sequence). CDR3 protein: CSARFCTSGGQETQYF.

The chain combines TRBV6-2 or TRBV6-3 with TRBJ2-4; TCRdb outputs TRBD1, but without DNA this stays unchecked. The CDR3 consists of 15 residues. Looked up from germline, CDR1 is MNHEY and CDR2 is SVGEGT. The CDR3 reads CASSYDRVAKNIQYF.